Given below is one TCR delta chain in context. Its antigen remains unknown. TCRdb re-processed the RT-PCR reads using CATT. The sample lists about 600 delta-chain clones, more than 10% seen once, with under 65% in the top ten. The data are from a study of gammadelta T cells in human blood. Findings and limits, study-wide: Microbial exposure appeared to drive polyclonal γδ T cell expansion after birth.

Germline loops: CDR1 GEAIGNYY, CDR2 EKD. With V trimmed by 0 bases and J by 2 bases, 9 bases remained unmatched. The CDR3 runs to 18 residues. The chain joins TRDV2 to TRDJ1, with 12 positions matching TRDD3. Sequencing used Vgamma9Vdelta2 gamma-delta T cells from adult blood. The clonotype originates from a human donor. CDR3 amino acids: CACDTLLGDTPETDKLIF. CDR3 in DNA: TGTGCCTGTGACACCTTACTGGGGGATACTCCGGAAACCGATAAACTCATCTTT.